Listed below are T cell receptor beta chains from one sample, sequenced in a study of control samples from healthy donors and cancer patients. The table came from immunoSEQ multiplex PCR; TCRdb's copy has only in-frame clones and leaves some out. This table has around 150,000 clones, approximately 94% appearing once. Sequencing was performed on blood. Source of these receptors: a woman between 40 and 55 years old in good health. CDR3s include the opening cysteine and the closing phenylalanine or tryptophan. The D gene is left open where the match is weak. Rows may omit the clone size; those that give it use once, few, many or a size class.

V	size	D	J	DNA	CDR3
TRBV13	NA	TRBD1	TRBJ1-3	TGTGCCAGCAGCTCCACCCTGGGACAGGGGGGAAACACCATATATTTT	CASSSTLGQGGNTIYF
TRBV11-2	NA	NA	TRBJ1-6	TGTGCCAGCAGCCCCACCGGGACCCATAATTCACCCCTCCACTTT	CASSPTGTHNSPLHF
TRBV7-3	NA	NA	TRBJ1-1	TGTGCCAGCAGCTCGGACCCGAACACTGAAGCTTTCTTT	CASSSDPNTEAFF
TRBV5-4	NA	TRBD2	TRBJ2-5	TGTGCCAGCAGGGAAGGGACTAGCGGGGGGGCCGTGGAGACCCAGTACTTC	CASREGTSGGAVETQYF
TRBV4-2	NA	TRBD2	TRBJ2-3	TGTGCCAGCAGCCAAGAGGGCCTAGCGGGCGTGGATACGCAGTATTTT	CASSQEGLAGVDTQYF
TRBV5-5	NA	TRBD1	TRBJ1-3	TGTGCCAGCAGCCGGTTAGGGGGCCCTGGGAACACCATATATTTT	CASSRLGGPGNTIYF
TRBV7-9	NA	NA	TRBJ1-1	TGTGCCAGCAGCTTAGCTACACAGGGAAGGACGAACACTGAAGCTTTCTTT	CASSLATQGRTNTEAFF
TRBV7-8	NA	TRBD1	TRBJ1-2	TGTGCCAGCAGCTCGACAGGGATTAACTATGGCTACACCTTC	CASSSTGINYGYTF
TRBV20-1	NA	NA	TRBJ2-7	TGCAGTGCTAATGAACGGGGGAGAGTTTCCTACGAGCAGTACTTC	CSANERGRVSYEQYF
TRBV11-2	NA	TRBD1	TRBJ1-3	TGTGCCAGCAGCTTGTACAGGGGAGAGGGTGGAAACACCATATATTTT	CASSLYRGEGGNTIYF
TRBV7-9	NA	TRBD1	TRBJ1-1	TGTGCCAGCAGCGCTCGACAGGGTGAGGCTGAAGCTTTCTTT	CASSARQGEAEAFF
TRBV9	once	TRBD2	TRBJ2-3	TGTGCCAGCAGCGTAGTAGCGGGAGGCGTACGAAGCACAGATACGCAGTATTTT	CASSVVAGGVRSTDTQYF
TRBV7-6	once	TRBD1	TRBJ1-3	TGTGCCAGCAGTCTAAGGACAGGCATCTCTGGAAACACCATATATTTT	CASSLRTGISGNTIYF
TRBV5-8	NA	TRBD1	TRBJ1-1	TGTGCCAGCAGCGAGCAGGGGGCGGCGAAGACTGAAGCTTTCTTT	CASSEQGAAKTEAFF
TRBV18	NA	TRBD1	TRBJ2-6	TGTGCCAGCTCACCACTTCAGGGGGCGGCTGGGGCCAACGTCCTGACTTTC	CASSPLQGAAGANVLTF
TRBV10-1	once	NA	TRBJ2-3	TGCGCCAGCAGCCGAAACTCTCCGGGGGCAGGGGATACGCAGTATTTT	CASSRNSPGAGDTQYF
TRBV6-5	NA	NA	TRBJ1-1	TGTGCCACCCGGCCAAGGACTGAAGCTTTCTTT	CATRPRTEAFF
TRBV6-5	once	TRBD1	TRBJ1-1	TGTGCCAGCCGACAGGGACTGAACACTGAAGCTTTCTTT	CASRQGLNTEAFF
TRBV5-8	NA	TRBD1	TRBJ2-6	TGTGCCAGCAACAGACAGGGAAGCTCTGGGGCCAACGTCCTGACTTTC	CASNRQGSSGANVLTF
TRBV19	once	NA	TRBJ2-5	TGTGCCAGTAGCGTGACAGCAGTGGAAGAGACCCAGTACTTC	CASSVTAVEETQYF
TRBV10-3	NA	NA	TRBJ1-1	TGTGCCATCAGTGACGCGCGAGCGGGGCGCACTGAAGCTTTCTTT	CAISDARAGRTEAFF
TRBV19	NA	TRBD2	TRBJ2-3	TGTGCCAGTAGGCCCAGCGGGGGGAGCACAGATACGCAGTATTTT	CASRPSGGSTDTQYF
TRBV4-1	NA	NA	TRBJ1-1	TGCGCCAGCAGCCAAGCCAGGGAAACTGAAGCTTTCTTT	CASSQARETEAFF
TRBV29-1	NA	NA	TRBJ1-1	TGCAGCGCCCGCCAGGTGGGCACTGAAGCTTTCTTT	CSARQVGTEAFF
TRBV19	NA	NA	TRBJ1-2	TGTGCCAGTAGAGAGACAGCTGTTTTTTACGGCTACACCTTC	CASRETAVFYGYTF